This T cell receptor beta chain was identified in a study of T cells expressing NK-cell markers. At the level of the study: Of eight sequenced donors, seven were HCMV-seropositive and one HCMV-seronegative. Study observations and caveats: As a fraction of CD8+ T cells, dominant NKG2C+ clonotypes reached about 1.0-7.5% in six donors.

Of note for this clonotype: Its antigen is unidentified.

TCRdb re-called the 5' RACE reads; one entry per CDR3 protein, DNA not given. This repertoire comprises about 160,000 distinct CDR3 sequences; its ten largest clones make up approximately 18%. CDR3 length equals 14 residues. Germline V gene lookup returns CDR1 MNHEY and CDR2 SVGAGI. Sequencing input: blood T cells: a sorted CD56 or NKG2C T cell subset, CD4+ or CD8+ T cells, or bulk PBMC T cells (not recorded which). The receptor's source is a woman between 18 and 69 years old in good health. The V and J genes are TRBV6-5 and TRBJ2-1; TCRdb indicates TRBD2, and absent DNA this call remains unverified. CDR3 amino acids: CASSYSIAGNEQFF.